The 30 T cell receptor beta chains given below trace back to one sample, sequenced in a study of blood T cell repertoires in COVID-19. Here immunoSEQ multiplex PCR was the method, and the copy in TCRdb shows in-frame clones only, minus some. This repertoire shows about 230,000 clones, 84% found once; its top ten account for 2% to 2.5%. Sequencing input: peripheral blood. Every receptor here comes from a man aged 35 to 55 who had recovered from COVID-19.

The V gene is TRBV7-9, the J gene TRBJ1-2, with D tentatively TRBD1 (6 bases). This CDR3 contains 17 residues. V shed 1 base and J shed 0 bases, with 15 bases lying between them. Germline-derived CDR1 and CDR2 are SEHNR and FQNEAQ (reference sequence). The chain's CDR3 is CASSLVMWDTPNYGYTF. CDR3 sequence (DNA): TGTGCCAGCAGCTTAGTTATGTGGGACACACCTAACTATGGCTACACCTTC.

The V gene is TRBV6-4, the J gene TRBJ1-1, with D possibly being TRBD1 (5 bases). The germline CDR1 and CDR2 sequences are MRHNA and SNTAGT. V shed 10 bases and J shed 3 bases, with 12 bases lying between them. This CDR3 is 12 amino acids long. The CDR3 here is CAMTGHHTEAFF. DNA for the CDR3: TGTGCCATGACCGGACACCACACTGAAGCTTTCTTT.

This chain links TRBV7-2 with TRBJ1-1; the match to TRBD1 covers 8 bases. CDR3 length: 15 residues. Germline loops: CDR1 SGHTA, CDR2 FQGNSA. V trimming: 5 bases; J trimming: 4 bases; junction bases outside the gene matches: 9. Written as DNA, the CDR3 is TGTGCCAGCAGCGCAGTTACAGGGGGGGGCACTGAAGCTTTCTTT. This encodes CASSAVTGGGTEAFF.

V usage is TRBV29-1 and J usage is TRBJ2-1; D is possibly TRBD1 (5 bases). The V gene lost 3 bases and the J gene lost 7 bases, with 13 bases spanning the gap. CDR1 is SQVTM, CDR2 ANQGSEA, per germline. The CDR3 runs to 13 residues. CDR3 DNA: TGCAGCGTTGACAAGGGGCGAAGGAATGAGCAGTTCTTC. This gives the protein CSVDKGRRNEQFF.

This clone occurred many times. The gene calls are TRBV5-4 and TRBJ2-7; 7 bases agree with TRBD2. The V gene end was trimmed by 4 bases and the J gene end by 4 bases; junction bases not matched to a gene: 5. The germline gives CDR1 SGHNT, CDR2 YYREEE (reference sequence). The CDR3 extends over 13 amino acids. DNA of the CDR3: TGTGCCAGCAGCACGGGAGGACGGTACGAGCAGTACTTC. Protein sequence: CASSTGGRYEQYF.

The J gene is TRBJ1-1, the V gene TRBV7-2; D gene ambiguous. The CDR3 totals 13 residues. Trimming removed 10 bases from V and 1 base from J, with 13 bases in between. Germline V gene sequence: CDR1 SGHTA, CDR2 FQGNSA. CDR3 coding DNA: TGTGCCACCTGGGTTCGGGGGAACACTGAAGCTTTCTTT. As protein: CATWVRGNTEAFF.

J is TRBJ2-3 and V is TRBV11-2; unclear D gene. This CDR3 contains 12 residues. The V end was cut by 5 bases, the J end by 4 bases, with 7 bases between. Germline CDR1 and CDR2: SGHAT and FQNNGV. The CDR3 DNA reads TGTGCCAGCAGCCAAATTCCAGATACGCAGTATTTT. Translation: CASSQIPDTQYF.

The V gene is TRBV7-2, the J gene TRBJ2-7; 7 nucleotides align to TRBD1. From germline, CDR1 is SGHTA and CDR2 FQGNSA. This CDR3 spans 16 amino acids. J gave up 6 bases and V 3 bases, and 14 bases lay outside the gene matches. Written as DNA, the CDR3 is TGTGCCAGCAGCTTTCAGAGGGGGCGCATTGAGGGCGAGCAGTACTTC. As protein: CASSFQRGRIEGEQYF.

The chain carries TRBV15 and TRBJ2-5; 9 bases map to TRBD2. The CDR3 is 14 residues long. V trimming: 5 bases; J trimming: 4 bases; junction bases outside the gene matches: 5. The V gene's germline CDR1 is LNHNV and CDR2 YYDKDF (reference sequence). The CDR3 loop is CATSGRGGLETQYF. CDR3 coding DNA: TGTGCCACCAGCGGGCGGGGGGGCCTAGAGACCCAGTACTTC.

This chain joins TRBV7-9 and TRBJ1-2, with D hard to call. This CDR3 is built from 13 residues. Deletions cut 1 base from V and 5 bases from J, with 8 bases between. Germline-derived CDR1 and CDR2 are SEHNR and FQNEAQ (reference sequence). The CDR3 DNA is TGTGCCAGCAGCTTAGATTCCGGGTATGGCTACACCTTC. Protein product: CASSLDSGYGYTF.

This clone was counted between two and nine times. The chain is built from TRBV11-2 and TRBJ1-6; 8 nucleotides match TRBD1. There are 16 residues in the CDR3. V shed 1 base and J 5 bases; nucleotides not matched to a gene: 4. Germline V CDR1 and CDR2: SGHAT, FQNNGV. The CDR3 sequence is CASSLGTGTHNSPLHF. The CDR3 nucleotides read TGTGCCAGCAGCTTAGGGACAGGGACTCATAATTCACCCCTCCACTTT.

This rearrangement joins TRBV12-3 or TRBV12-4 to TRBJ2-5; unclear D gene. Trimming took 3 bases from V and 3 from J, leaving 5 bases between them. The CDR3 totals 12 residues. In DNA form, the CDR3 reads TGTGCCAGCAGTTTCCCCGAAGAGACCCAGTACTTC. Its translation: CASSFPEETQYF.

As regards this clone: Distinct nucleotide sequences in the sample also encode this CDR3. The J gene is TRBJ2-3, the V gene TRBV19; TRBD1 matches 8 bases. The CDR3 is 14 amino acids. V dropped 2 bases and J dropped 6; count of bases not matched to a gene: 4. Germline assignment: CDR1 LNHDA and CDR2 SQIVND (reference sequence). The CDR3 sequence: CASSINRGTDTQYF. The CDR3 DNA reads TGTGCCAGTAGTATAAACAGGGGGACGGATACGCAGTATTTT.

The chain couples TRBV5-1 to TRBJ2-7; D possibly corresponds to TRBD1 (5 bases). The CDR3 has 14 residues. Trimming pared 1 base from V and 5 bases from J, leaving 13 bases between. Looked up from germline, CDR1 is SGHRS and CDR2 is YFSETQ. CDR3 sequence (DNA): TGCGCCAGCAGCTTGTCTCAGGGTGGCAACGAGCAGTACTTC. This sequence encodes CASSLSQGGNEQYF.

The chain couples TRBV7-9 to TRBJ2-7, with 8 bases fitting TRBD2. The ends lost 5 bases at V and 1 base at J; junction bases unmatched: 10. The CDR3 length is 16 residues. From germline, CDR1 is SEHNR and CDR2 FQNEAQ (reference sequence). The CDR3 DNA follows: TGTGCCAGCAGCGCCTCAACTAGCGGAGCATCCTACGAGCAGTACTTC. Protein product: CASSASTSGASYEQYF.

The chain joins TRBV5-4 to TRBJ1-2; D call uncertain. The CDR3 extends over 13 amino acids. Trimming removed 5 bases at V and 4 bases at J, with 12 bases between. The germline V gene encodes CDR1 SGHNT and CDR2 YYREEE (reference sequence). The CDR3 bases are TGTGCCAGCAGTGAGTCAGCGCTCTATGGCTACACCTTC. Translating it yields CASSESALYGYTF.

This clone was observed a handful of times. The V call is TRBV19, the J call TRBJ2-2; TRBD2 is a possible D gene (5 bases). Germline V gene sequence: CDR1 LNHDA, CDR2 SQIVND (reference sequence). The CDR3 loop spans 14 amino acids. V lost 10 bases and J lost 0, with 12 bases in between. CDR3 nucleotide sequence: TGTGCCACCACAGACTACTCGAACACCGGGGAGCTGTTTTTT. Protein: CATTDYSNTGELFF.

This clone was recorded a few times. The genes are TRBV2 and TRBJ1-6, with D perhaps TRBD1 (5 bases). The CDR3 consists of 15 residues. Trimming pared 3 bases from V and 4 bases from J, leaving 10 bases between. CDR1 and CDR2 (germline): SNHLY, FYNNEI. The chain's CDR3 is CASSEDNSYNSPLHF. DNA of the CDR3: TGTGCCAGCAGTGAGGACAACTCTTATAATTCACCCCTCCACTTT.

Worth noting for this clone: The same CDR3 also results from other DNA sequences found in this sample. V gene TRBV19 combines with J gene TRBJ1-5; a possible D gene is TRBD1 (5 bases). Germline V gene sequence: CDR1 LNHDA, CDR2 SQIVND (reference sequence). The CDR3 spans 15 residues. Between the trimmed V and J ends, which lost 4 bases and 0 bases, there was a span of 10 bases. The DNA of the CDR3 is TGTGCCAGTAGTAGAACAGGTGATAGCAATCAGCCCCAGCATTTT. Its protein is CASSRTGDSNQPQHF.

The chain combines TRBV19 with TRBJ1-6; 8 bases are shared with TRBD1. This CDR3 spans 15 amino acids. Germline CDR1 and CDR2: LNHDA and SQIVND (reference sequence). J gave up 5 bases and V 8 bases, and 8 bases lay outside the gene matches. The CDR3 loop is CASAAQGANNSPLHF. The CDR3 nucleotides are TGTGCCAGTGCAGCCCAGGGGGCTAATAATTCACCCCTCCACTTT.

This chain joins TRBV30 and TRBJ2-5, with D maybe TRBD2 (5 bases). Germline V gene sequence: CDR1 GTSNPN, CDR2 SVGIG (reference sequence). V was clipped by 5 bases and J by 5 bases, with 21 bases between them. This CDR3 comprises 15 residues. CDR3 DNA sequence: TGTGCCTGGCGGCAGTCGGGAACGCTGGCCGAGACCCAGTACTTC. It codes for CAWRQSGTLAETQYF.

This rearrangement joins TRBV27 to TRBJ1-1; D may be TRBD1 (5 bases). The CDR3 totals 15 residues. V was cut by 5 bases and J by 5 bases, with 18 bases left in between. From germline, CDR1 is MNHEY and CDR2 SMNVEV (reference sequence). The CDR3 region has the DNA TGTGCCAGCAGTCCGTTTTCAGGGATGAGGACTGAAGCTTTCTTT. Protein sequence: CASSPFSGMRTEAFF.

This chain joins TRBV10-2 and TRBJ2-7; 9 bases match TRBD1. The germline V gene encodes CDR1 WSHSY and CDR2 SAAADI. Trimming cost V 6 bases and J 2 bases; bases outside gene matches: 8. The CDR3 totals 15 residues. CDR3 DNA: TGCGCCAGCAGATTTCCGGGGACAGGGACCTACGAGCAGTACTTC. Protein sequence: CASRFPGTGTYEQYF.

The gene calls are TRBV30 and TRBJ2-7; 7 bases map to TRBD2. This CDR3 comprises 15 residues. Losses at the gene ends were 2 bases for V and 4 bases for J; bases not matched to a gene: 11. The germline V gene has CDR1 GTSNPN and CDR2 SVGIG (reference sequence). The CDR3 region has the DNA TGTGCCTGGAGTCACGATCTTGCGGGAGCATACGAGCAGTACTTC. This sequence encodes CAWSHDLAGAYEQYF. The full variable domain, with the rest looked up from reference TRBV30 and TRBJ2-7, is SQTIHQWPATLVQPVGSPLSLECTVEGTSNPNLYWYRQAAGRGLQLLFYSVGIGQISSEVPQNLSASRPQDRQFILSSKKLLLSDSGFYLCAWSHDLAGAYEQYFGPGTRLTVT.

The J gene is TRBJ2-7, the V gene TRBV7-2; 7 positions agree with TRBD2. CDR3 length: 15 residues. J gave up 6 bases and V 1 base, and 9 bases lay outside the gene matches. The V gene's germline CDR1 is SGHTA and CDR2 FQGNSA. The CDR3 region is CASSLVIGGGIEQYF. CDR3 bases: TGTGCCAGCAGCTTAGTTATTGGGGGAGGGATCGAGCAGTACTTC.

The chain carries TRBV5-4 and TRBJ2-2; no definite D call. This CDR3 has 15 amino acids. Germline V lookup: CDR1 SGHNT, CDR2 YYREEE (reference sequence). V lost 5 bases and J lost 3, with 14 bases in between. The CDR3 region has the DNA TGTGCCAGCAGACCGGGTACACAAGACACCGGGGAGCTGTTTTTT. Amino acids: CASRPGTQDTGELFF.

This rearrangement joins TRBV6-4 to TRBJ2-7, with D possibly TRBD2 on 6 matching bases. The germline CDR1 and CDR2 sequences are MRHNA and SNTAGT. Trimming cost V 9 bases and J 1 base, with 19 bases left between them. This CDR3 comprises 15 residues. The CDR3 DNA sequence: TGTGCCAGGTGCTCGGGGGTCGGGTCGTCCTACGAGCAGTACTTC. Its protein is CARCSGVGSSYEQYF.

The CDR3 sequence: CASAMGSGTGLLRAFF. CDR3 DNA: TGTGCCAGCGCCATGGGATCCGGGACAGGTCTCTTACGGGCTTTCTTT. This chain links TRBV7-8 with TRBJ1-1, with 8 bases that match TRBD1. The CDR3 loop spans 16 amino acids. Germline CDR1 is SGHVS and CDR2 is FQNEAQ. V dropped 8 bases and J dropped 11; count of bases not matched to a gene: 22. Full variable domain (rest looked up from reference TRBV7-8 and TRBJ1-1): GAGVSQSPRYKVAKRGQDVALRCDPISGHVSLFWYQQALGQGPEFLTYFQNEAQLDKSGLPSDRFFAERPEGSVSTLKIQRTQQEDSAVYLCASAMGSGTGLLRAFFGQGTRLTVV.

The rearrangement links TRBV6-5 to TRBJ1-4; D is possibly TRBD1 (6 bases). Germline V lookup: CDR1 MNHEY, CDR2 SVGAGI. This CDR3 is 15 amino acids long. V lost 5 bases and J 3 bases, leaving 13 bases between the germline ends. CDR3 DNA: TGTGCCAGCAGTCTAACGGGACACTCTAATGAAAAACTGTTTTTT. As protein: CASSLTGHSNEKLFF.

Here the CDR3 DNA reads TGTGCCAGCAGCTTAGGATTGGTTGAGGGAATAGCTAACTATGGCTACACCTTC. This encodes CASSLGLVEGIANYGYTF. V usage is TRBV7-2 and J usage is TRBJ1-2; D is uncertain. Trimming pared 1 base from V and 0 bases from J, leaving 18 bases between. The germline V gene has CDR1 SGHTA and CDR2 FQGNSA. CDR3 size: 18 residues. The full variable domain, in which reference TRBV7-2 and TRBJ1-2 provide the parts outside the CDR3, is GAGVSQSPSNKVTEKGKDVELRCDPISGHTALYWYRQSLGQGLEFLIYFQGNSAPDKSGLPSDRFSAERTGGSVSTLTIQRTQQEDSAVYLCASSLGLVEGIANYGYTFGSGTRLTVV.